The clone carrying this T cell receptor (beta chain) came up once. Its antigen is not identified. The data belong to a study of tumor-infiltrating lymphocytes in localized non-small cell lung cancer. Whole-study results and caveats: Different pieces of the same tissue were used for each assay. Not all patients were TCR sequenced, owing to tissue quantity. TCRbeta sequencing showed higher T cell infiltration in tumors than uninvolved lung. T-cell fraction did not differ between immunotypes IM1 and IM2.

The CDR3 consists of 17 residues. The ends were cut back, 4 bases at V and 4 bases at J, with 23 bases in the middle. Germline CDR1 reads SGHNT; CDR2 reads YENEEA. Assay used: immunoSEQ multiplex PCR; TCRdb lists only in-frame clones, some missing. This sample has about 8,400 clones, with 77% found just once. This TCR came from a human donor with non-small cell lung cancer. J is TRBJ2-7 and V is TRBV11-3; D perhaps matches TRBD1 (5 bases). Sequencing was performed on lung tumor tissue. The CDR3 protein is CASSSTQGASPTYEQYF. The DNA for the CDR3 is TGTGCCAGCAGCTCGACGCAGGGCGCAAGCCCCACATACGAGCAGTACTTC.